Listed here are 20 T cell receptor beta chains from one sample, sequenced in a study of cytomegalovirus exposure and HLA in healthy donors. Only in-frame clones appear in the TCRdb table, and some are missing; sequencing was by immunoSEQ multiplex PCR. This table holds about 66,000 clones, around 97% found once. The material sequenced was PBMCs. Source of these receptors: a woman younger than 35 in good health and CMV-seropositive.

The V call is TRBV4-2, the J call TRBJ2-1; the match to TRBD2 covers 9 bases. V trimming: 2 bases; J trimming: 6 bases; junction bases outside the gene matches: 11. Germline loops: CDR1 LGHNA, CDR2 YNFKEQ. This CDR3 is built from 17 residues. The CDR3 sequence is CASSQSPGLAVRNEQFF. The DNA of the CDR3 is TGTGCCAGCAGCCAATCACCGGGACTAGCTGTTCGCAATGAGCAGTTCTTC.

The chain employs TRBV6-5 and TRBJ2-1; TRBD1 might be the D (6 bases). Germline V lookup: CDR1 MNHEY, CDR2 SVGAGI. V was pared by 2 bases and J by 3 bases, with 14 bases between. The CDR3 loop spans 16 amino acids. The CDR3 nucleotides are TGTGCCAGCAGTTACATTAGGGGGTGGGTCTACAATGAGCAGTTCTTC. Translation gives CASSYIRGWVYNEQFF.

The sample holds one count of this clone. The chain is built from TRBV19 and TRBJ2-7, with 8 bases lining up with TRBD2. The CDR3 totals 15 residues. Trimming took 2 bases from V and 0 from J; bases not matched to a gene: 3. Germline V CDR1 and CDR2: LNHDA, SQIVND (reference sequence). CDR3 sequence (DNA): TGTGCCAGTAGTATAAGACTAGCGACCTCCTACGAGCAGTACTTC. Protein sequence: CASSIRLATSYEQYF.

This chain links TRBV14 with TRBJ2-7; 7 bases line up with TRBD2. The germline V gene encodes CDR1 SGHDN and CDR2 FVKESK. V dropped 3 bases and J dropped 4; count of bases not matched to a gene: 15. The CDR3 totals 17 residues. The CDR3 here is CASSQTQTGGYSYEQYF. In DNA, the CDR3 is TGTGCCAGCAGCCAGACACAGACGGGGGGTTACTCATACGAGCAGTACTTC.

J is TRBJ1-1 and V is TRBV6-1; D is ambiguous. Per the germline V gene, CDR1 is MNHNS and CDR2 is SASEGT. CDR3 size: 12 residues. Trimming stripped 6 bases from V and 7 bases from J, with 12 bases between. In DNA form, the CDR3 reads TGTGCCAGCAGCCGCCACGGGTTTGAAGCTTTCTTT. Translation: CASSRHGFEAFF.

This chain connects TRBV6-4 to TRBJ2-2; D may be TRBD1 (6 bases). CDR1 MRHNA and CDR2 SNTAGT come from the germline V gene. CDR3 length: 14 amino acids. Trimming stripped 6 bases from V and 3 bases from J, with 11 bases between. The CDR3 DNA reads TGTGCCAGCAGGAGGGCAGGGGACACCGGGGAGCTGTTTTTT. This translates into CASRRAGDTGELFF.

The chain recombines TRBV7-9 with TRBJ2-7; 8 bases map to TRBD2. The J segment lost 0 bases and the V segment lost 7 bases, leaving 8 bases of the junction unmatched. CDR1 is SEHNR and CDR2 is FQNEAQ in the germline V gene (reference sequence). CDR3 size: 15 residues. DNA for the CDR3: TGTGCCAGCACCCAAAGGAGCGGGAGCTCCTACGAGCAGTACTTC. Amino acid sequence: CASTQRSGSSYEQYF.

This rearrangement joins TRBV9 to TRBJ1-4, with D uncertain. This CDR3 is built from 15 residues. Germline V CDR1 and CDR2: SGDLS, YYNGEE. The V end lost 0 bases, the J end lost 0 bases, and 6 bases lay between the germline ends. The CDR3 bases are TGTGCCAGCAGCGTAGGCGTAGCAACTAATGAAAAACTGTTTTTT. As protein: CASSVGVATNEKLFF.

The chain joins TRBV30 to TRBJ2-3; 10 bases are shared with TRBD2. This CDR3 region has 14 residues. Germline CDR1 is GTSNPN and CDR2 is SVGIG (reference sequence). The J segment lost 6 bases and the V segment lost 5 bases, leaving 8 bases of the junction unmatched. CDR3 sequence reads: CAWDLAGDGDTQYF. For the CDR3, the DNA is TGTGCCTGGGACCTAGCGGGAGACGGGGATACGCAGTATTTT.

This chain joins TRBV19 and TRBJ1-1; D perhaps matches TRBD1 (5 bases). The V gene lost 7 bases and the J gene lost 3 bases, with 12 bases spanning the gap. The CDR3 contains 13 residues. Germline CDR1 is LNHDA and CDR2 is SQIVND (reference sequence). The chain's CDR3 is CASIPGPYTEAFF. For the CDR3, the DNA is TGTGCCAGTATCCCAGGGCCATACACTGAAGCTTTCTTT.

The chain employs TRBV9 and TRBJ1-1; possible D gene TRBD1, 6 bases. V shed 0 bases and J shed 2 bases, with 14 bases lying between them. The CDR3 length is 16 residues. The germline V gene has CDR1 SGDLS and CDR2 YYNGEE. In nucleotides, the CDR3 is TGTGCCAGCAGCGTAGATACCCAGGGGTTCAACACTGAAGCTTTCTTT. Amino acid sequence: CASSVDTQGFNTEAFF.

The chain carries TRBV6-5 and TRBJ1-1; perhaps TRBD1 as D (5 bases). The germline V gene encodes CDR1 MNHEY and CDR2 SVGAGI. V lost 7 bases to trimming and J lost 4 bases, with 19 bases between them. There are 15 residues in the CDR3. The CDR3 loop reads CASNLLGGTFTEAFF. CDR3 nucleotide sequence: TGTGCCAGCAACCTACTTGGGGGGACGTTCACTGAAGCTTTCTTT.

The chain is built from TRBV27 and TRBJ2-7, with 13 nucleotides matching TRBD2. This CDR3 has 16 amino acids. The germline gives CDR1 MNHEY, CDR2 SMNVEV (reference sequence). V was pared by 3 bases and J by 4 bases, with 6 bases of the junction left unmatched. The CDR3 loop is CASSFSGTSGKYEQYF. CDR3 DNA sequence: TGTGCCAGCAGTTTCTCCGGGACTAGCGGGAAGTACGAGCAGTACTTC.

CDR3 DNA sequence: TGTGCCAGCAGCCGAGGGCGGGAGCTCTACGAGCAGTACTTC. This codes for CASSRGRELYEQYF. The rearrangement uses TRBV11-2 and TRBJ2-5, with 7 nucleotides matching TRBD2. The J call may be incorrect, as the DNA end agrees better with TRBJ2-7. This CDR3 comprises 14 residues. Germline lookup yields CDR1 SGHAT and CDR2 FQNNGV.

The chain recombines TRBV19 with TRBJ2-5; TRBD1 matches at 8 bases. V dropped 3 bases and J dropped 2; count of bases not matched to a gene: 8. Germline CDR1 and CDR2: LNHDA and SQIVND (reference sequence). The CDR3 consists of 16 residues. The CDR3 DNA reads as TGTGCCAGTAGTATTGCCGGGACAGGACGACAAGAGACCCAGTACTTC. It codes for CASSIAGTGRQETQYF.

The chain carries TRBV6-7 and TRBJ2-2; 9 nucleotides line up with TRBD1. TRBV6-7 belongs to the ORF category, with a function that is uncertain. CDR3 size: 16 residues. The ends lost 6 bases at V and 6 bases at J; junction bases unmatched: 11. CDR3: CASRTQGQGFSGELFF. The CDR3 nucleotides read TGTGCCAGCAGGACACAGGGACAGGGTTTTTCCGGGGAGCTGTTTTTT.

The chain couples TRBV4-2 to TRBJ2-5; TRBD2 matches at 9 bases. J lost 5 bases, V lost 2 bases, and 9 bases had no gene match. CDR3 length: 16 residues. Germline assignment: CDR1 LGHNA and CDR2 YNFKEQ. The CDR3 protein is CASSQSTSGGVETQYF. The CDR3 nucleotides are TGTGCCAGCAGCCAATCGACTAGCGGAGGGGTGGAGACCCAGTACTTC.

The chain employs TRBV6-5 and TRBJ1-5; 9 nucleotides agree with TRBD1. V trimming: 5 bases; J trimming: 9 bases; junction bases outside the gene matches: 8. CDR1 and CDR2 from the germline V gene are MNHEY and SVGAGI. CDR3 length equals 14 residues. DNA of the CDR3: TGTGCCAGCAGTGTACGTGGGACAGGGTGGCCCCAGCATTTT. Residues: CASSVRGTGWPQHF.

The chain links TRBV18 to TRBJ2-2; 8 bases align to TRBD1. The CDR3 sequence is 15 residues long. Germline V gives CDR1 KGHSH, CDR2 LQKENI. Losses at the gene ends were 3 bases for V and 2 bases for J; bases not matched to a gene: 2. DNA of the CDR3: TGTGCCAGCTCACCCGGGACAGGAAACACCGGGGAGCTGTTTTTT. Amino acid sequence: CASSPGTGNTGELFF.

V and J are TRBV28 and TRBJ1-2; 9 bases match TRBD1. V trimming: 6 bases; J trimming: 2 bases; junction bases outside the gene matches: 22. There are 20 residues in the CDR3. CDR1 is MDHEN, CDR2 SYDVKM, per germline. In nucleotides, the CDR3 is TGTGCCAGCAGCTATAATTTAGGAGGGACAGGGAATTTGTGGAACTATGGCTACACCTTC. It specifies CASSYNLGGTGNLWNYGYTF.